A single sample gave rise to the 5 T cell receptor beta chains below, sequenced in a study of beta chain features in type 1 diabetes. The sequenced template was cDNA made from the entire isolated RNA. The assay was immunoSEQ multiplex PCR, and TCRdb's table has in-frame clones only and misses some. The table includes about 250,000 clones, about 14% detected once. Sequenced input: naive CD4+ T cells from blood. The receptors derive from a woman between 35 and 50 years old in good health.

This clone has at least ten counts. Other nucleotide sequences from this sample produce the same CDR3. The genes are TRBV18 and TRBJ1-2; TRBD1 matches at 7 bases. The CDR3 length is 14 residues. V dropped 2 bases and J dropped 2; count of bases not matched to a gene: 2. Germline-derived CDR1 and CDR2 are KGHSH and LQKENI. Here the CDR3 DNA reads TGTGCCAGCTCACCAGGGGGACAGAACTATGGCTACACCTTC. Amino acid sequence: CASSPGGQNYGYTF.

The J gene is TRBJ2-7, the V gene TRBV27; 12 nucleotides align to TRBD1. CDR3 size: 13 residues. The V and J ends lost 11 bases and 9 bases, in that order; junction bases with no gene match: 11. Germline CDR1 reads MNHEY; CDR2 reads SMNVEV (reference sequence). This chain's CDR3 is CASRPGQGATQYF. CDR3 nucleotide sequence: TGTGCCTCACGACCGGGACAGGGGGCCACGCAGTACTTC.

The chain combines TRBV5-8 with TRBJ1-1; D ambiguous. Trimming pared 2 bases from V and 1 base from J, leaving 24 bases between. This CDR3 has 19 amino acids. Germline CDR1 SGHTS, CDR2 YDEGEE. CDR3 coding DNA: TGTGCCAGCAGCTTCCGACTGGCCATGCGGAGATCGACGAACACTGAAGCTTTCTTT. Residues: CASSFRLAMRRSTNTEAFF.

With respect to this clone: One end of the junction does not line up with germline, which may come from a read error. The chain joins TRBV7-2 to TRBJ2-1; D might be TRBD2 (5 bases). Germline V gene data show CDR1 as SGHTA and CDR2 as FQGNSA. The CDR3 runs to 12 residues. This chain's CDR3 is CASSVARAHQFF. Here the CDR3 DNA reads TGTGCCAGCAGCGTAGCGCGAGCCCATCAGTTCTTC.

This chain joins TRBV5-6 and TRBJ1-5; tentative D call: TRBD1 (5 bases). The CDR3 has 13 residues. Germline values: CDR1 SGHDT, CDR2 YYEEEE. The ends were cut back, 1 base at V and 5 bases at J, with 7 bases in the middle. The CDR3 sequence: CASSLWGDQPQHF. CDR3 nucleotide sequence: TGTGCCAGCAGCTTGTGGGGGGATCAGCCCCAGCATTTT.